These 28 T cell receptor beta chains originate from one sample sequenced in a study of blood T cell repertoires in COVID-19. Measured with immunoSEQ multiplex PCR; TCRdb has only the in-frame clones, and not every one. In the table there are about 220,000 clones, 84% of which are singletons. Sequenced: PBMCs or T cells enriched from blood (not recorded which). The receptors were sampled from a woman aged 40-49 years who had recovered from COVID-19.

This clone was seen more than once but under ten times. The chain joins TRBV5-1 to TRBJ2-1, with 7 positions matching TRBD1. The germline CDR1 and CDR2 sequences are SGHRS and YFSETQ. J was trimmed by 8 bases and V by 1 base; bases with no gene match: 12. The CDR3 length is 16 residues. Here the CDR3 DNA reads TGCGCCAGCAGCTTGTTACAGGGGAATTTTAGGCATGAGCAGTTCTTC. This translates into CASSLLQGNFRHEQFF.

As DNA, the CDR3 is TGCAGCGGTGCGAACAATGAGCAGTTCTTC. Its translation is CSGANNEQFF. The chain has TRBV29-1 and TRBJ2-1; D is unresolved. The CDR3 runs 10 residues. V was cut by 7 bases and J by 5 bases, with 6 bases left in between. In germline, CDR1 is SQVTM, CDR2 ANQGSEA.

The V and J genes are TRBV5-5 and TRBJ2-7; TRBD1 might be the D (6 bases). The germline gives CDR1 SGHKS, CDR2 YYEKEE (reference sequence). This CDR3 has 13 amino acids. Trimming cost V 2 bases and J 3 bases, with 9 bases left between them. In nucleotides, the CDR3 is TGTGCCAGCAGCTTACAAGGGGGCTACGAGCAGTACGTC. It translates to CASSLQGGYEQYV.

The J gene is TRBJ1-4, the V gene TRBV30; D might be TRBD1 (6 bases). Germline loops: CDR1 GTSNPN, CDR2 SVGIG (reference sequence). V lost 1 base to trimming and J lost 8 bases, with 17 bases between them. This CDR3 has 15 amino acids. CDR3 in DNA: TGTGCCTGGAGTGCTCTACAGGGACGGGGAGAAAAACTGTTTTTT. Encoded protein: CAWSALQGRGEKLFF.

The chain is built from TRBV7-9 and TRBJ1-1; 10 bases fit TRBD1. CDR3 size: 16 residues. The J segment lost 11 bases and the V segment lost 5 bases, leaving 17 bases of the junction unmatched. Germline CDR1 and CDR2: SEHNR and FQNEAQ (reference sequence). The CDR3 nucleotides are TGTGCCAGCAGCCCCCTAGCCGGGACAGGGGTGGCGGAGGCTTTCTTT. Amino acids: CASSPLAGTGVAEAFF. The variable domain in full, completed from reference TRBV7-9 and TRBJ1-1, reads DTGVSQNPRHKITKRGQNVTFRCDPISEHNRLYWYRQTLGQGPEFLTYFQNEAQLEKSRLLSDRFSAERPKGSFSTLEIQRTEQGDSAMYLCASSPLAGTGVAEAFFGQGTRLTVV.

This clone was seen a single time. This CDR3 is CASSQDIVVRTSREQYV. The DNA of the CDR3 is TGCGCCAGCAGCCAAGATATTGTGGTACGGACTAGTCGCGAGCAGTACGTC. The rearrangement links TRBV4-3 to TRBJ2-7; 7 nucleotides line up with TRBD2. This CDR3 is 17 amino acids long. Germline CDR1 is LGHNA and CDR2 is YSLEER. V shed 0 bases, J shed 6 bases, and the junction held 14 bases outside the gene matches.

This chain links TRBV28 with TRBJ1-4; unclear D gene. Germline V gene lookup returns CDR1 MDHEN and CDR2 SYDVKM. Trimming left V 7 bases short and J 7 bases short, with 16 bases between. This CDR3 spans 14 amino acids. This CDR3 reads CASMRARGFEKLFF. The CDR3 DNA reads as TGTGCCAGCATGAGGGCACGGGGTTTTGAAAAACTGTTTTTT.

The chain links TRBV28 to TRBJ1-2, with 7 bases identical to TRBD1. The junction had 2 bases not matched to a gene; V was cut back by 2 bases and J by 2 bases. CDR1 and CDR2 (germline): MDHEN, SYDVKM. There are 14 residues in the CDR3. CDR3 nucleotide sequence: TGTGCCAGCAGTTTACCACAGGGGAACTATGGCTACACCTTC. It codes for CASSLPQGNYGYTF.

The sample holds one count of this clone. V usage is TRBV18 and J usage is TRBJ2-7; TRBD2 is a possible D gene (5 bases). This CDR3 is built from 15 residues. Germline V gives CDR1 KGHSH, CDR2 LQKENI. With 6 bases removed from V and 5 bases from J, the gap between germline ends came to 20 bases. The CDR3 here is CASSRILGRQDEQYF. The CDR3, as DNA: TGTGCCAGCTCGCGAATACTAGGCAGGCAGGACGAGCAGTACTTC.

The sample holds one count of this clone. The chain couples TRBV7-2 to TRBJ2-1, with TRBD2 matching over 15 bases. Germline V CDR1 and CDR2: SGHTA, FQGNSA. J lost 9 bases, V lost 1 base, and 1 base had no gene match. The CDR3 has 15 amino acids. The CDR3, as DNA: TGTGCCAGCAGCTTAGGGACTAGCGGGAGGGGTGAGCAGTTCTTC. This translates into CASSLGTSGRGEQFF.

The chain employs TRBV5-1 and TRBJ1-3, with D possibly matching TRBD1 (6 bases). The V end lost 0 bases, the J end lost 3 bases, and 10 bases lay between the germline ends. CDR1 and CDR2 (germline): SGHRS, YFSETQ. CDR3 length: 15 amino acids. The CDR3 spells CASSLVSGVGNTIYF. Here the CDR3 DNA reads TGCGCCAGCAGCTTGGTATCAGGGGTTGGAAACACCATATATTTT.

This chain connects TRBV10-3 to TRBJ2-1, with D unresolved. The germline gives CDR1 ENHRY, CDR2 SYGVKD. Trimming removed 3 bases at V and 6 bases at J, with 15 bases between. The length of the CDR3 is 15 residues. DNA of the CDR3: TGTGCCATCAGTGATTCTGTCACAAACCGCAATGAGCAGTTCTTC. Residues: CAISDSVTNRNEQFF.

The chain recombines TRBV10-3 with TRBJ2-5; TRBD2 matches 16 bases. Germline lookup yields CDR1 ENHRY and CDR2 SYGVKD. With 4 bases clipped from V and 5 bases from J, the junction kept 1 base outside the gene matches. This CDR3 is 15 amino acids long. CDR3 nucleotide sequence: TGTGCCATCAGTGGGGGACTAGCGGGAGGGGAGACCCAGTACTTC. Encoded protein: CAISGGLAGGETQYF.

The chain has TRBV19 and TRBJ2-3; possible D gene TRBD2, 5 bases. CDR3 length: 19 amino acids. Per germline, CDR1 LNHDA and CDR2 SQIVND (reference sequence). Between the trimmed V and J ends, which lost 10 bases and 1 base, there was a span of 30 bases. CDR3 sequence: CAKRAERRKLAPRTDTQYF. In DNA, the CDR3 is TGTGCCAAACGGGCCGAAAGGAGGAAATTAGCGCCGCGCACAGATACGCAGTATTTT. Full variable domain (remainder filled in from reference TRBV19 and TRBJ2-3): DGGITQSPKYLFRKEGQNVTLSCEQNLNHDAMYWYRQDPGQGLRLIYYSQIVNDFQKGDIAEGYSVSREKKESFPLTVTSAQKNPTAFYLCAKRAERRKLAPRTDTQYFGPGTRLTVL.

The CDR3 reads CASSSLVVGTDTQYF. The CDR3 DNA reads as TGCGCCAGCAGCTCGCTAGTGGTGGGCACAGATACGCAGTATTTT. The chain carries TRBV5-1 and TRBJ2-3; no definite D call. V was shortened by 3 bases and J by 1 base, with 12 bases between the two germline ends. Germline V gene lookup returns CDR1 SGHRS and CDR2 YFSETQ. The CDR3 runs to 15 residues.

The chain carries TRBV18 and TRBJ2-3; 8 bases align to TRBD2. This CDR3 is 18 amino acids long. Trimming cost V 3 bases and J 2 bases; bases outside gene matches: 13. CDR1 KGHSH and CDR2 LQKENI come from the germline V gene. The DNA for the CDR3 is TGTGCCAGCTCACCTATTCGGGGGCAAGCGGGAGCCACAGATACGCAGTATTTT. Its translation: CASSPIRGQAGATDTQYF.

CDR3 loop: CAWSNFAGIYEQYF. The CDR3 DNA reads TGTGCCTGGAGTAATTTCGCAGGGATATACGAGCAGTACTTC. The V call is TRBV30, the J call TRBJ2-7; D is possibly TRBD1 (5 bases). Looked up from germline, CDR1 is GTSNPN and CDR2 is SVGIG (reference sequence). The CDR3 runs 14 residues. V lost 2 bases and J lost 4, with 15 bases in between.

CDR3 nucleotide sequence: TGTGCCAGCAGCGTATCGACGGGAGATTCAGAGACCCAGTACTTC. Its protein product is CASSVSTGDSETQYF. The V and J genes are TRBV9 and TRBJ2-5; weak D call: TRBD2 (6 bases). The CDR3 length is 15 residues. CDR1 is SGDLS, CDR2 YYNGEE, per germline. Trimming took off 1 base at V and 4 bases at J, with 14 bases between the two ends. Full variable domain (rest looked up from reference TRBV9 and TRBJ2-5): DSGVTQTPKHLITATGQRVTLRCSPRSGDLSVYWYQQSLDQGLQFLIQYYNGEERAKGNILERFSAQQFPDLHSELNLSSLELGDSALYFCASSVSTGDSETQYFGPGTRLLVL.

The V call is TRBV11-3, the J call TRBJ1-4; TRBD1 matches 7 bases. J lost 4 bases, V lost 0 bases, and 8 bases had no gene match. The CDR3 extends over 17 amino acids. CDR1 is SGHNT, CDR2 YENEEA, per germline. The CDR3 region has the DNA TGTGCCAGCAGCTTAGAACCATTCGGGACAGTTAATGAAAAACTGTTTTTT. Translation gives CASSLEPFGTVNEKLFF.

This chain links TRBV7-3 with TRBJ2-3; D gene ambiguous. The CDR3 has 15 amino acids. The germline gives CDR1 SGHTA, CDR2 FQGTGA. V lost 0 bases and J lost 3, with 10 bases in between. CDR3 DNA: TGTGCCAGCAGCTTAACGTTCCGGTCTACAGATACGCAGTATTTT. Protein sequence: CASSLTFRSTDTQYF. The full variable domain, rest sourced from reference TRBV7-3 and TRBJ2-3, is GAGVSQTPSNKVTEKGKYVELRCDPISGHTALYWYRQSLGQGPEFLIYFQGTGAADDSGLPNDRFFAVRPEGSVSTLKIQRTERGDSAVYLCASSLTFRSTDTQYFGPGTRLTVL.

This chain links TRBV19 with TRBJ2-6; D is perhaps TRBD2 (6 bases). The CDR3 contains 16 residues. Trimming stripped 3 bases from V and 2 bases from J, with 11 bases between. CDR1 is LNHDA, CDR2 SQIVND, per germline (reference sequence). In DNA, the CDR3 is TGTGCCAGTAGTATCAATCGGGAGACTGGGGCCAACGTCCTGACTTTC. This codes for CASSINRETGANVLTF.

The rearrangement uses TRBV6-5 and TRBJ2-2; 9 bases map to TRBD2. V gave up 4 bases and J gave up 6 bases; unmatched junction bases: 6. CDR1 MNHEY and CDR2 SVGAGI come from the germline V gene. The CDR3 extends over 15 amino acids. CDR3 DNA: TGTGCCAGCAGTTCCATAGCGGGAGATCCCGGGGAGCTGTTTTTT. This encodes CASSSIAGDPGELFF.

V gene TRBV10-3 combines with J gene TRBJ1-1, with D possibly TRBD1 on 5 matching bases. Germline values: CDR1 ENHRY, CDR2 SYGVKD. This CDR3 has 13 amino acids. Trimming stripped 8 bases from V and 3 bases from J, with 13 bases between. CDR3 in DNA: TGTGCCATCCGCAGGGAGGGGCACACTGAAGCTTTCTTT. As protein: CAIRREGHTEAFF.

The chain recombines TRBV15 with TRBJ2-1, with 11 bases that match TRBD2. Germline-derived CDR1 and CDR2 are LNHNV and YYDKDF (reference sequence). The V segment lost 3 bases and the J segment 4 bases; nucleotides outside the gene matches: 5. This CDR3 region has 16 residues. CDR3 protein: CATSRRLAGTYNEQFF. CDR3 sequence (DNA): TGTGCCACCAGCAGGAGACTAGCGGGGACGTACAATGAGCAGTTCTTC.

This clone was counted ten times or more. The V gene is TRBV28, the J gene TRBJ2-7; D may be TRBD2 (5 bases). The germline V and J ends were trimmed by 5 bases and 0 bases, with 14 bases remaining between them. This CDR3 is built from 15 residues. The germline gives CDR1 MDHEN, CDR2 SYDVKM. CDR3 sequence reads: CASSSGGSYSYEQYF. The CDR3 DNA follows: TGTGCCAGCAGTAGCGGTGGCAGTTACTCCTACGAGCAGTACTTC.

The gene calls are TRBV7-8 and TRBJ2-7, with D tentatively TRBD2 (5 bases). CDR3 size: 14 residues. CDR1 and CDR2 from the germline V gene are SGHVS and FQNEAQ. Trimming stripped 2 bases from V and 6 bases from J, with 14 bases between. The DNA of the CDR3 is TGTGCCAGCAGCTTACGTAGCGATTCGAGCGAGCAGTACTTC. This translates into CASSLRSDSSEQYF.

V is TRBV28 and J is TRBJ2-2, with 8 bases that match TRBD1. The V segment lost 8 bases and the J segment 6 bases; nucleotides outside the gene matches: 8. The CDR3 covers 14 residues. Germline CDR1 and CDR2: MDHEN and SYDVKM. The CDR3 is CASGGTGVSGELFF. CDR3 nucleotide sequence: TGTGCCAGCGGTGGGACAGGTGTCTCCGGGGAGCTGTTTTTT.

The chain carries TRBV28 and TRBJ1-4; TRBD1 aligns across 7 bases. After removal of 6 bases from V and 8 bases from J, the junction contained 9 bases not matched to a gene. The CDR3 contains 14 residues. The germline CDR1 and CDR2 sequences are MDHEN and SYDVKM. As DNA, the CDR3 is TGTGCCAGCAGCTTGACAGGGAAAGAGGAAAAACTGTTTTTT. It specifies CASSLTGKEEKLFF.